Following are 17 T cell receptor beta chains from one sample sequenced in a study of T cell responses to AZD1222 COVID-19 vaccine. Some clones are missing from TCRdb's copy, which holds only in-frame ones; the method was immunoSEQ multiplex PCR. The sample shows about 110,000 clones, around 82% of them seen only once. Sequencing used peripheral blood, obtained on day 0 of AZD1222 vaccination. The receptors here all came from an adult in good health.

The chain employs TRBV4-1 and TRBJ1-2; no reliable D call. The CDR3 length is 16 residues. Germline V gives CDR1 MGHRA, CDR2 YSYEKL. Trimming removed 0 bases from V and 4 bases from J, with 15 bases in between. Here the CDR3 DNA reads TGCGCCAGCAGCCAAGATGCCCCAGGCGGACCCTATGGCTACACCTTC. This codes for CASSQDAPGGPYGYTF.

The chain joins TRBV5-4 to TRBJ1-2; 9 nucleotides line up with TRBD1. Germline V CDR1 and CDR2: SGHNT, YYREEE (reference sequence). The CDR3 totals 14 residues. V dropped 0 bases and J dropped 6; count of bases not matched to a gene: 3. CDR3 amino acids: CASSLEGTGNGYTF. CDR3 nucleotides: TGTGCCAGCAGCTTGGAGGGGACAGGGAATGGCTACACCTTC.

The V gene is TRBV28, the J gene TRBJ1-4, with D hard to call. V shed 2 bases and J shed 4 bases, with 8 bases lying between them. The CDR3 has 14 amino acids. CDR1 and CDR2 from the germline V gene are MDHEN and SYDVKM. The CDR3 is CASSLGQVNEKLFF. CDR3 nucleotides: TGTGCCAGCAGTTTAGGCCAAGTTAATGAAAAACTGTTTTTT.

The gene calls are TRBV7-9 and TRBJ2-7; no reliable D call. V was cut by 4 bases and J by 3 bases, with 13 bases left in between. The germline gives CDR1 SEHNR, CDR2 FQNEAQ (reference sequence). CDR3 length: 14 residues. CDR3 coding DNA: TGTGCCAGCAGCTGGACCCCAGAGTACTACGAGCAGTACTTC. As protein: CASSWTPEYYEQYF.

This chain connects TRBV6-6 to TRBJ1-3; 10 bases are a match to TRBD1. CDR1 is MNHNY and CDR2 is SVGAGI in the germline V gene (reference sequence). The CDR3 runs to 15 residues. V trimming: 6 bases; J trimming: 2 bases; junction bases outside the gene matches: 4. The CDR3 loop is CASSWGQGTGNTIYF. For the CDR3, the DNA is TGTGCCAGCAGCTGGGGACAGGGGACTGGAAACACCATATATTTT.

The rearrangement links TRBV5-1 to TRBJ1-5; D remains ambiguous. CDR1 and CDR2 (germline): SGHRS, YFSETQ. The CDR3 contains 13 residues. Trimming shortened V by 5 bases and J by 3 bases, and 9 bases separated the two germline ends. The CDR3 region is CASSPDPNQPQHF. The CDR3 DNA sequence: TGCGCCAGCAGTCCCGACCCCAATCAGCCCCAGCATTTT.

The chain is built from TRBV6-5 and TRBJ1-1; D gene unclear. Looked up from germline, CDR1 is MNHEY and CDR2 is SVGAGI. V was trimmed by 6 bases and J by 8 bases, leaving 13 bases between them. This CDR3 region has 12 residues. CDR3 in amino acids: CASRDQLIEAFF. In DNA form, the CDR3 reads TGTGCCAGCAGGGACCAGTTGATCGAAGCTTTCTTT.

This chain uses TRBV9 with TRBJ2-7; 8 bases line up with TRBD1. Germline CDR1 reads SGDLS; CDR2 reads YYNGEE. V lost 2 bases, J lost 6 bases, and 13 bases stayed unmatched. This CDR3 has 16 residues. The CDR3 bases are TGTGCCAGCAGCGTGACAGGAGGGACAGGTACCGGCGAGCAGTACTTC. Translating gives CASSVTGGTGTGEQYF. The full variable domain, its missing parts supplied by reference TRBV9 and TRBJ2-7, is DSGVTQTPKHLITATGQRVTLRCSPRSGDLSVYWYQQSLDQGLQFLIQYYNGEERAKGNILERFSAQQFPDLHSELNLSSLELGDSALYFCASSVTGGTGTGEQYFGPGTRLTVT.

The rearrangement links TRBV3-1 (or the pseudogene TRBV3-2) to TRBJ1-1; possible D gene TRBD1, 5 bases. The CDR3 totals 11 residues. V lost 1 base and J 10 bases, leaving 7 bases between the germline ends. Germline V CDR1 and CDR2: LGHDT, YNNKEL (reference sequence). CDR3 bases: TGTGCCAGCAGCCAAGGGAGGGGAGCTTTCTTT. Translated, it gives CASSQGRGAFF.

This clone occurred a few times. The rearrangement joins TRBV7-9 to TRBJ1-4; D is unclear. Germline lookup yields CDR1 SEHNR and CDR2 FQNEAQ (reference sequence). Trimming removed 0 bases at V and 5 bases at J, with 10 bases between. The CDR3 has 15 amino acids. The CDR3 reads CASSLATAKNEKLFF. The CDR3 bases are TGTGCCAGCAGCTTAGCGACGGCGAAGAATGAAAAACTGTTTTTT.

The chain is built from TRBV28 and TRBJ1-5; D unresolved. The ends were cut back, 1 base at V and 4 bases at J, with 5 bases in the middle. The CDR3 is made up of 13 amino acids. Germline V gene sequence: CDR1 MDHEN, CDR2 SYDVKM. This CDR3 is CASSLSGNQPQHF. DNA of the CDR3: TGTGCCAGCAGTTTATCGGGGAATCAGCCCCAGCATTTT.

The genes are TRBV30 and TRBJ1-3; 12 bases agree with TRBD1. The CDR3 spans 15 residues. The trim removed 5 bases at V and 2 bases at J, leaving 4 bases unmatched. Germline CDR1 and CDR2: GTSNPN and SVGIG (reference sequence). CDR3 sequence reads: CAWAGQGAPGNTIYF. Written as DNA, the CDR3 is TGTGCCTGGGCGGGACAGGGGGCCCCTGGAAACACCATATATTTT.

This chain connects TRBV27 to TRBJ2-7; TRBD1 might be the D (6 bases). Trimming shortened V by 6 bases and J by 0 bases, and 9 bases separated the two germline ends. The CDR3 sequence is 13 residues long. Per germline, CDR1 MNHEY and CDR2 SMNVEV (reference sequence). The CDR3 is CASRRTDSYEQYF. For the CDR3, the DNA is TGTGCCAGCAGAAGGACAGACTCCTACGAGCAGTACTTC.

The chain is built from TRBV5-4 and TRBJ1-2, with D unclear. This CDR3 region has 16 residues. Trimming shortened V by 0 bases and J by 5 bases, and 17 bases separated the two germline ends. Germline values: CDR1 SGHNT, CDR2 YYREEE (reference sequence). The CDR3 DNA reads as TGTGCCAGCAGCTTGGGGGGAAGGTCCGCGACTTATGGCTACACCTTC. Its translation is CASSLGGRSATYGYTF.

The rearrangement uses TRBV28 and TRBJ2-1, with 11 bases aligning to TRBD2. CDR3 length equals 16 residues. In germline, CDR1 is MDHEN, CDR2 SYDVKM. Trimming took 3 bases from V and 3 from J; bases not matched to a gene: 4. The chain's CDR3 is CASSFPLAGGYNEQFF. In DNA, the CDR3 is TGTGCCAGCAGTTTCCCCCTAGCGGGAGGCTACAATGAGCAGTTCTTC.

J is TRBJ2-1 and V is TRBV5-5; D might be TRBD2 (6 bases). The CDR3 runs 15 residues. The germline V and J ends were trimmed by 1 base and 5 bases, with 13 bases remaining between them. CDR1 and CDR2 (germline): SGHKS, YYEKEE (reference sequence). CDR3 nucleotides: TGTGCCAGCAGCTTGTTGGGGGGTCTCCACAATGAGCAGTTCTTC. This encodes CASSLLGGLHNEQFF.

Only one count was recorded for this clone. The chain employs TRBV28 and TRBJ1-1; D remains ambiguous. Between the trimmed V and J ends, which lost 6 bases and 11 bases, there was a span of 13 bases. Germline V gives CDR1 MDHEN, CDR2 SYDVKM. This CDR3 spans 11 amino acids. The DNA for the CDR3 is TGTGCCAGCAGGGAGTTTTTTCCGGCTTTCTTT. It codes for CASREFFPAFF.